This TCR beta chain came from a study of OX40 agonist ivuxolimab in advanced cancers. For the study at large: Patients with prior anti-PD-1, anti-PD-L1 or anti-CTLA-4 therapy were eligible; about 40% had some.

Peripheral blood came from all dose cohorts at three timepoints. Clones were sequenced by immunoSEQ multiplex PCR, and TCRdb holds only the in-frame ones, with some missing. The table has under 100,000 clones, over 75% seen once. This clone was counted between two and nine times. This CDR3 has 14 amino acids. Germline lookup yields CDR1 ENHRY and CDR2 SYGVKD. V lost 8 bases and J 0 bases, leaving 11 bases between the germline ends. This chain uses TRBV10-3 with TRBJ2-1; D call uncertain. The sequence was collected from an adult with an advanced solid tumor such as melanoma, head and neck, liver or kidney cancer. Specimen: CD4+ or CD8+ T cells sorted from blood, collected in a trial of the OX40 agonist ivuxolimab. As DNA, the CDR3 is TGTGCCATCGGTGGGCAGAGCTCCTACAATGAGCAGTTCTTC. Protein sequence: CAIGGQSSYNEQFF.